This T cell receptor beta chain was obtained from a study of OX40 agonist ivuxolimab in advanced cancers. Across the study: Patients took ivuxolimab, an agonistic anti-OX40 (CD134) antibody. While on treatment, patients had intravenous ivuxolimab at 0.01 to 10 mg/kg every 2 weeks. General observations from the study: Some nonresponders likewise displayed low normalized T-cell clonal expansion. CD4+ T cells averaged fewer expanded clones than CD8+ T cells.

Profiling relied on immunoSEQ multiplex PCR, and the TCRdb table lists in-frame clones only, not all of them. Of 60,000 to 70,000 clones in the sample, roughly 90% were seen once. About this clone itself: Its matching antigen is unknown.

The sequence was collected from an adult with an advanced solid tumor such as melanoma, head and neck, liver or kidney cancer. The starting material was CD4+ or CD8+ T cells sorted from blood, obtained in a trial of the OX40 agonist ivuxolimab.

The CDR3 loop reads CASSQGVGADTQYF. The CDR3 DNA is TGTGCCAGCAGTCAGGGTGTCGGGGCAGATACGCAGTATTTT. The gene calls are TRBV6-5 and TRBJ2-3; tentatively, D is TRBD1 or TRBD2 (5 bases each). V lost 5 bases to trimming and J lost 4 bases, with 13 bases between them. Germline-derived CDR1 and CDR2 are MNHEY and SVGAGI. The CDR3 has 14 residues.